Each of the 14 T cell receptor beta chains below was sequenced from the same sample in a study of T cells in Graves' hyperthyroidism and ophthalmopathy (dated by TCRdb to the late 2010s). Libraries came from multiplex PCR. Data came from an Illumina HiSeq 2000. TCR beta CDR3 regions were amplified from RNA transcripts. The first round of RT-PCR for the TCR CDR3 was performed with the HTBI primer set and the Qiagen OneStep RT-PCR kit. In-frame beta chains were kept once TCRdb had trimmed the public reads at Q25 with fastp and called clones with MiXCR. Rows with one shared CDR3 protein collapse into an entry with the most common genes and DNA. The table for this sample lists about 640,000 distinct CDR3 sequences; around 20% of them were counted only once. Around a third of the sample is taken by the ten largest. The sample taken for sequencing was blood. All receptors derive from a man aged 25 to 40 with Graves' ophthalmopathy.

The CDR3 DNA reads as TGTGCCACCAGTGATTTCAGGGACAATCAGCCCCAGCATTTT. Its translation is CATSDFRDNQPQHF. The rearrangement links TRBV24-1 to TRBJ1-5, with D possibly matching TRBD1 (5 bases). The V end was cut by 1 base, the J end by 3 bases, with 6 bases between. This CDR3 has 14 residues. Germline V gene data show CDR1 as KGHDR and CDR2 as SFDVKD.

This clonotype was seen repeatedly, ten times or more. The chain couples TRBV11-2 to TRBJ2-5; D may correspond to TRBD1 or TRBD2 (5 bases each). Trimming took 10 bases from V and 2 from J, leaving 11 bases between them. Germline CDR1 reads SGHAT; CDR2 reads FQNNGV. The CDR3 runs to 12 residues. The CDR3 DNA reads TGTGCCATCATGGGGGAGCAAGAGACCCAGTACTTC. This sequence encodes CAIMGEQETQYF. Full variable domain (rest looked up from reference TRBV11-2 and TRBJ2-5): EAGVAQSPRYKIIEKRQSVAFWCNPISGHATLYWYQQILGQGPKLLIQFQNNGVVDDSQLPKDRFSAERLKGVDSTLKIQPAKLEDSAVYLCAIMGEQETQYFGPGTRLLVL.

This clonotype was counted ten times or more. The chain carries TRBV5-1 and TRBJ2-7; D is undetermined. Germline CDR1 reads SGHRS; CDR2 reads YFSETQ. V lost 0 bases to trimming and J lost 3 bases, with 7 bases between them. The CDR3 has 13 residues. The CDR3: CASSLDNSYEQYF. The CDR3 DNA follows: TGCGCCAGCAGCTTGGATAACAGCTACGAGCAGTACTTC.

The J gene is TRBJ2-1, the V gene TRBV2; possibly TRBD2 for D (6 bases). Trimming left V 8 bases short and J 2 bases short, with 13 bases between. Germline V gene data show CDR1 as SNHLY and CDR2 as FYNNEI. The CDR3 sequence is 14 residues long. The CDR3 coding sequence is TGTGCCAGCCACGGGACGGGAGCCTACAATGAGCAGTTCTTC. It is translated as CASHGTGAYNEQFF.

The chain has TRBV4-3 and TRBJ2-2, with 9 bases that match TRBD2. Germline V gene sequence: CDR1 LGHNA, CDR2 YSLEER. CDR3 length: 17 residues. With 0 bases clipped from V and 1 base from J, the junction kept 3 bases outside the gene matches. CDR3 nucleotide sequence: TGCGCCAGCAGCCAAGATGGGACTAGCCTGAACACCGGGGAGCTGTTTTTT. Translating it yields CASSQDGTSLNTGELFF.

In its sample, this clonotype was seen a few times. V gene TRBV28 combines with J gene TRBJ2-4; D ambiguous. Germline V gene lookup returns CDR1 MDHEN and CDR2 SYDVKM. The germline V and J ends were trimmed by 7 bases and 0 bases, with 16 bases remaining between them. CDR3 size: 16 residues. CDR3 sequence (DNA): TGTGCCAGCATGGCACGGGCGATGCTAGCCAAAAACATTCAGTACTTC. This codes for CASMARAMLAKNIQYF.

The rearrangement joins TRBV20-1 to TRBJ2-1; 15 nucleotides match TRBD2. CDR1 and CDR2 (germline): DFQATT, SNEGSKA (reference sequence). The CDR3 sequence is 12 residues long. The CDR3 here is CSGLAGGDEQFF. The CDR3 DNA sequence: TGCAGCGGACTAGCGGGAGGGGATGAGCAGTTCTTC.

This clonotype showed up just a few times. This rearrangement joins TRBV6-5 to TRBJ2-4, with D possibly matching TRBD2 (6 bases). V lost 0 bases and J lost 1, with 10 bases in between. There are 16 residues in the CDR3. CDR1 and CDR2 (germline): MNHEY, SVGAGI. Here the CDR3 DNA reads TGTGCCAGCAGTTACTCGAGCGGGTGGGCCAAAAACATTCAGTACTTC. It specifies CASSYSSGWAKNIQYF.

This chain links TRBV7-2 with TRBJ2-7, with 12 positions matching TRBD2. CDR1 and CDR2 from the germline V gene are SGHTA and FQGNSA. Trimming removed 0 bases from V and 4 bases from J; junction bases left unmatched: 10. The CDR3 is made up of 18 amino acids. The CDR3 spells CASSLAPPTSGRRYEQYF. The CDR3 DNA follows: TGTGCCAGCAGCTTAGCGCCCCCGACTAGCGGGAGAAGGTACGAGCAGTACTTC.

This clonotype was observed a handful of times. V is TRBV20-1 and J is TRBJ2-1; D possibly corresponds to TRBD1 (6 bases). Looked up from germline, CDR1 is DFQATT and CDR2 is SNEGSKA (reference sequence). V lost 4 bases, J lost 6 bases, and 16 bases lay in between. The CDR3 totals 14 residues. The CDR3 region is CSAMDSLLLNEQFF. For the CDR3, the DNA is TGCAGTGCTATGGACAGCCTTCTTCTCAATGAGCAGTTCTTC.

The chain couples TRBV5-5 to TRBJ2-7; no definite D call. CDR3 length: 14 amino acids. The V end lost 0 bases, the J end lost 3 bases, and 10 bases lay between the germline ends. The germline V gene encodes CDR1 SGHKS and CDR2 YYEKEE (reference sequence). CDR3 residues: CASSLAGSLYEQYF. CDR3 sequence (DNA): TGTGCCAGCAGCTTGGCTGGGTCCCTCTACGAGCAGTACTTC.

On this clonotype: Since a much larger clone is just one base distant, this may be a read error. The CDR3 reads CASSFRRSSPLSTEAFF. CDR3 in DNA: TGCGCCAGCAGCTTTCGAAGGTCGTCCCCCCTTAGCACTGAAGCTTTCTTT. The chain couples TRBV5-1 to TRBJ1-1, with unresolved D. This CDR3 has 17 amino acids. Germline CDR1 SGHRS, CDR2 YFSETQ. V was clipped by 2 bases and J by 4 bases, with 21 bases between them.

The chain employs TRBV27 and TRBJ1-6, with D possibly being TRBD1 (5 bases). CDR1 is MNHEY and CDR2 is SMNVEV in the germline V gene (reference sequence). The V end was cut by 6 bases, the J end by 9 bases, with 18 bases between. The CDR3 sequence is 15 residues long. The CDR3 region has the DNA TGTGCCAGCAGCCTCCAGCCCGGGGCCATTTCACCCCTCCACTTT. Its translation is CASSLQPGAISPLHF.

A remark on this clonotype: One end of the junction varies from germline; a read error may be responsible. The chain employs TRBV11-2 and TRBJ1-3; D may be TRBD1 (6 bases). Germline V gene sequence: CDR1 SGHAT, CDR2 FQNNGV. The CDR3 has 17 amino acids. The CDR3, as DNA: TGTGCCAGCAGCCTGAGCGGCAGGGGCAGTTCTGGAGACACCATATATTTT. It codes for CASSLSGRGSSGDTIYF.